The source of this T cell receptor (beta chain) is a study of T cell repertoires in cytomegalovirus infection. Study information: A matching HLA type, together with CMV infection, was signaled by public TCR beta signatures.

TCRdb re-called the reads through MiXCR, storing one row per CDR3 protein. The data hold roughly 600,000 distinct CDR3 sequences, with roughly a quarter observed a single time. This clonotype came up many times. Its target is unknown. Overall study findings and caveats: Individuals carrying CMV plus the relevant HLA were identified by cumulative frequency of public TCR beta families. HLA-C-restricted CMV clonotypes gave the most frequent clonotype in two of eight donors.

The germline CDR1 and CDR2 sequences are SEHNR and FQNEAQ (reference sequence). CDR3 length: 15 residues. V lost 5 bases to trimming and J lost 2 bases; unmatched junction nucleotides: 8. The sequenced sample was CD8+ T cells from PBMCs. The chain employs TRBV7-9 and TRBJ1-2, with 7 nucleotides matching TRBD1. The clonotype comes from a human donor in good health (CMV status not recorded). Some clones in this sample may be carry-over from other donors' samples. CDR3 sequence (DNA): TGTGCCAGCAGCCCGACGACAGGGACAAACTATGGCTACACCTTC. Residues: CASSPTTGTNYGYTF.